The TCR beta chain under discussion was sequenced for a study of blood T cell repertoires in COVID-19. Study overall: Sources were T cells, B-cell-depleted T cells, or PBMCs; the material itself was cDNA or gDNA.

This table comes from immunoSEQ multiplex PCR, and its TCRdb copy is limited to in-frame clones, with some not included. Of around 470,000 clones listed, 80% to 95% are singletons. Individuals aged about 18 to 89 years were recruited from about two dozen US areas. The V gene's germline CDR1 is MDHEN and CDR2 SYDVKM. The CDR3 runs to 16 residues. Germline trimming cut 5 bases from V and 3 bases from J; bases unmatched to any gene: 9. The sequencing sample was made of PBMCs or T cells enriched from blood (not recorded which). The sequence was collected from a young man who had recovered from COVID-19. The chain employs TRBV28 and TRBJ1-1, with 10 nucleotides matching TRBD1. CDR3 DNA sequence: TGTGCCAGCAGTCCCCGGGACAGGGGTGTTTACACTGAAGCTTTCTTT. Translated: CASSPRDRGVYTEAFF.